The 7 T cell receptor beta chains presented below share a single source sample, sequenced in a study of T cell clonality in common variable immunodeficiency. Using immunoSEQ multiplex PCR, the repertoire was profiled, and TCRdb retains in-frame clones only, with some absent. The record shows about 52,000 clones for this sample, with no singletons present. The specimen sequenced was peripheral blood mononuclear cells. These receptors originate from a person aged 18 to 69 in good health.

This clone was seen repeatedly, ten times or more. From the germline J gene comes the end of the CDR3, since the read stops 3 residues before it. The J gene is TRBJ2-5, the V gene TRBV5-4; 13 bases agree with TRBD2. CDR1 and CDR2 (germline): SGHNT, YYREEE (reference sequence). This CDR3 is built from 15 residues. The ends lost 3 bases at V and 5 bases at J; junction bases unmatched: 4. This chain's CDR3 is CASSSPLAGGETQYF. The CDR3 DNA, read in part, is TGTGCCAGCAGCTCACCACTAGCGGGGGGGGAGACC.

This clone was recorded many times. The read ends 3 residues shy of where the CDR3 ends; the end is completed using the germline J gene. The J gene is TRBJ1-4, the V gene TRBV4-2; D perhaps matches TRBD1 (5 bases). CDR3 length equals 15 residues. The germline V and J ends were trimmed by 4 bases and 7 bases, with 16 bases remaining between them. From germline, CDR1 is LGHNA and CDR2 YNFKEQ. The covered CDR3 bases are TGTGCCAGCAGCCGGGGGGAACAGGATAGTGAAAAA. It codes for CASSRGEQDSEK. The whole CDR3 protein reads CASSRGEQDSEKLFF.

Points on this clone: Mismatch with germline at one junction end may stem from a read error. The read halts 3 residues ahead of the CDR3 end, with the missing end drawn from the germline J gene. This same CDR3 is encoded by further DNA sequences in the sample. This sequence joins TRBV5-1 and TRBJ2-7; 8 bases match TRBD1. The germline V gene encodes CDR1 SGHRS and CDR2 YFSETQ. The CDR3 totals 15 residues. CDR3 protein: CASSIQGALGNEQYF. The covered CDR3 bases are TGCGCTAGCAGCATTCAGGGGGCGTTGGGGAACGAG.

The table lists this clone with many counts. Sequencing ends 3 residues short of the CDR3 end; the germline J gene provides the rest. The J gene is TRBJ2-1, the V gene TRBV18; 7 nucleotides agree with TRBD2. With 3 bases clipped from V and 0 bases from J, the junction kept 5 bases outside the gene matches. The CDR3 sequence is 16 residues long. Germline V gene sequence: CDR1 KGHSH, CDR2 LQKENI. Incomplete CDR3 DNA: TGTGCCAGCTCACCGATCGCGGGGGACTCCTACAATGAG. Its translation: CASSPIAGDSYNE. In full, the CDR3 is CASSPIAGDSYNEQFF.

This clone was recorded many times. The CDR3 loop reads CASSLIPGQGNTGELFF. The covered CDR3 bases are TGCGCCAGCAGCTTAATCCCGGGACAGGGGAACACCGGGGAG. The J gene is TRBJ2-2, the V gene TRBV5-1; 9 bases are a match to TRBD1. The DNA ends 3 residues before the CDR3 does, and the rest of the CDR3 is filled in from the germline J gene. The CDR3 length is 17 residues. The V gene's germline CDR1 is SGHRS and CDR2 YFSETQ. V dropped 2 bases and J dropped 1; count of bases not matched to a gene: 6.

This clone came up a few times. The CDR3 sequence: CASSWGQVSQPQHF. The sequenced CDR3 bases are TGTGCCAGCAGCTGGGGACAGGTTAGCCAGCCC. The V gene is TRBV5-6, the J gene TRBJ1-5; TRBD1 matches 8 bases. The CDR3 end falls 3 residues outside the read, so it is completed with the germline J gene. The germline gives CDR1 SGHDT, CDR2 YYEEEE. The CDR3 is 14 amino acids. Trimming cost V 3 bases and J 7 bases; bases outside gene matches: 6.

This clone has at least ten counts. The read halts 3 residues ahead of the CDR3 end, with the missing end drawn from the germline J gene. The chain uses TRBV20-1 and TRBJ2-7, with D maybe TRBD2 (6 bases). With 7 bases removed from V and 3 bases from J, the gap between germline ends came to 13 bases. Germline CDR1 DFQATT, CDR2 SNEGSKA (reference sequence). The CDR3 is 12 residues long. CDR3 sequence: CSGAGSNYEQYF. CDR3 bases read: TGCAGTGGGGCGGGATCAAACTACGAG.